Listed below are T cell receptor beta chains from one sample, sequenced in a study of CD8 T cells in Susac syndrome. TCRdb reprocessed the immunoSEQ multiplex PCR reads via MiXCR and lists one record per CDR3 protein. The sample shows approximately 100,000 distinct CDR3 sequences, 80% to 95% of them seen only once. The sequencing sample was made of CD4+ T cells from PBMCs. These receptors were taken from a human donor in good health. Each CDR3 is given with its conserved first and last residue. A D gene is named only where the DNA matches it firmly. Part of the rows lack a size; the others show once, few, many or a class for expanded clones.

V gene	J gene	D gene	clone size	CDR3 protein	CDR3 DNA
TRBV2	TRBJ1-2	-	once	CASNLAQDGYTF	TGTGCCAGCAACCTAGCCCAGGATGGCTACACCTTC
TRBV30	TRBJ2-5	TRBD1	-	CAGWGQGQETQYF	TGTGCCGGGTGGGGACAGGGCCAAGAGACCCAGTACTTC
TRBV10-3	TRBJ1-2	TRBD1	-	CASQGDANYGYTF	TGTGCCTCACAGGGGGACGCTAACTATGGCTACACCTTC
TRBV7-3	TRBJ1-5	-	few	CASSLYDQPQHF	TGTGCCAGCAGCTTATACGATCAGCCCCAGCATTTT
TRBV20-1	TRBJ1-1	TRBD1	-	CSAVPDRLNTEAFF	TGCAGTGCTGTCCCGGACAGGTTGAACACTGAAGCTTTCTTT
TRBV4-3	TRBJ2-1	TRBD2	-	CASSPRGSVAGNEQFF	TGCGCCAGCAGCCCCCGGGGGTCGGTAGCGGGTAATGAGCAGTTCTTC
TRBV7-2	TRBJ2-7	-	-	CASSLVRKYEQYF	TGTGCCAGCAGCTTAGTACGGAAATACGAGCAGTACTTC
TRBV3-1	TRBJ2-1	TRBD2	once	CASSQSGTSGTATVGEQFF	TGTGCCAGCAGCCAATCTGGGACTAGCGGGACCGCCACGGTCGGTGAGCAGTTCTTC
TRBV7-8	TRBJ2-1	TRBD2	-	CASRSGTGINEQFF	TGTGCCAGCAGAAGCGGGACGGGCATTAATGAGCAGTTCTTC
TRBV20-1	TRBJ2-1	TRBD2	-	CSARYGTRSNEQFF	TGCAGTGCTAGATACGGGACTAGAAGCAATGAGCAGTTCTTC
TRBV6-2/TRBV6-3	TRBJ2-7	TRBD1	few	CASRIRGSYEQYF	TGTGCCAGCAGAATCAGGGGGTCCTACGAGCAGTACTTC
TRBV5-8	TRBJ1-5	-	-	CASSLDLSNQPQHF	TGTGCCAGCAGCTTGGATCTCAGCAATCAGCCCCAGCATTTT
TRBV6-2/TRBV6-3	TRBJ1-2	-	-	CAGSGGDVYGYTF	TGTGCTGGAAGTGGAGGGGACGTCTATGGCTACACCTTC
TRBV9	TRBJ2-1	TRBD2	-	CASSVGMAGGYNEQFF	TGTGCCAGCAGCGTAGGAATGGCGGGGGGATACAATGAGCAGTTCTTC
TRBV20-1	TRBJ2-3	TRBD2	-	CSAPQAGRTDTQYF	TGCAGTGCTCCCCAAGCGGGGAGAACAGATACGCAGTATTTT
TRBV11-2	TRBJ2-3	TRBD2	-	CASSLLAGVPDTQYF	TGTGCCAGCAGCTTGCTAGCGGGAGTCCCAGATACGCAGTATTTT
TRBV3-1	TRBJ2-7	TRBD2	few	CASSQGSGGPAYEQYF	TGTGCCAGCAGCCAAGGGTCGGGAGGGCCCGCCTACGAGCAGTACTTC
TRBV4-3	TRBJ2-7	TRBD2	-	CASSPQRGVHEQYF	TGCGCCAGCAGCCCCCAGCGGGGTGTCCACGAGCAGTACTTC
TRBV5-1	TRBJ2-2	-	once	CASSPGDLGTGELFF	TGCGCCAGCAGCCCAGGGGATTTGGGCACCGGGGAGCTGTTTTTT
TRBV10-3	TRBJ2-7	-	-	CAIRAGGYEQYF	TGTGCCATCAGAGCTGGGGGTTACGAGCAGTACTTC
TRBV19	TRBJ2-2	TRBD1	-	CASMGQGDGELFF	TGTGCCAGTATGGGACAGGGGGACGGGGAGCTGTTTTTT
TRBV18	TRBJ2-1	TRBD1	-	CASSPMGQAYNEQFF	TGTGCCAGCTCACCAATGGGACAGGCCTACAATGAGCAGTTCTTC
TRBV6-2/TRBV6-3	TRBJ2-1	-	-	CATAPTTDKQFF	TGTGCCACCGCCCCCACGACAGACAAGCAGTTCTTC
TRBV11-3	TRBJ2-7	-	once	CASSLVPGQGQYF	TGTGCCAGCAGCTTAGTCCCGGGGCAGGGGCAGTACTTC
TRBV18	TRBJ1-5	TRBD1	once	CASSPPGTGSLPQHF	TGTGCCAGCTCACCCCCCGGGACAGGGTCTCTCCCCCAGCATTTT
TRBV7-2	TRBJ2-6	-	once	CASSLVGASGANVLTF	TGTGCCAGCAGCTTAGTTGGAGCCTCTGGGGCCAACGTCCTGACTTTC
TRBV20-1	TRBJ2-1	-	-	CSARDRGRTASYNEQFF	TGCAGTGCTAGAGATCGGGGACGGACGGCCTCCTACAATGAGCAGTTCTTC
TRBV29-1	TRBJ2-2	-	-	CSVEQQNTGELFF	TGCAGCGTTGAACAGCAGAACACCGGGGAGCTGTTTTTT
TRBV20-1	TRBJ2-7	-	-	CSARGYSRQDEQYF	TGCAGTGCTAGAGGGTACAGCCGTCAGGACGAGCAGTACTTC
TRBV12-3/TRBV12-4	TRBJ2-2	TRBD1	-	CASSSTGGTGELFF	TGTGCCAGCAGTTCCACAGGGGGCACCGGGGAGCTGTTTTTT
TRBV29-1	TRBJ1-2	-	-	CSVAQNYGYTF	TGCAGCGTTGCCCAGAACTATGGCTACACCTTC
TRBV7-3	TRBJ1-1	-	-	CATKSVRNTEAFF	TGTGCCACAAAATCTGTTCGGAACACTGAAGCTTTCTTT
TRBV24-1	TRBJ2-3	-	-	CATSDPPGHGKTDTQYF	TGTGCCACCAGTGATCCACCGGGACACGGGAAGACAGATACGCAGTATTTT